The source of this T cell receptor (beta chain) is a study of post-analysis software for immune sequencing data. Remarks on this clonotype: Its antigen is still unknown.

The TCR beta cDNA libraries carried unique molecular identifiers. TCRdb processed the PCR reads anew with MiXCR; each CDR3 protein has one entry. This sample yields hundreds of thousands of distinct CDR3 sequences, of which around 27% are seen a single time; 0.56% belongs to the top ten. The V gene lost 1 base and the J gene lost 8 bases, with 14 bases spanning the gap. Germline CDR1 and CDR2: LNHDA and SQIVND (reference sequence). The CDR3 contains 14 residues. Findings of the study overall: Patients carried several TRBV segments more frequently than controls did, and TRBV5-6, TRBV5-1 and TRBV20-1 were among them.

The sample taken for sequencing was blood. V is TRBV19 and J is TRBJ1-2; tentatively, D is TRBD1 (5 bases). The source of this sequence is a girl between 10 and 17 years old with multiple sclerosis. The CDR3 DNA follows: TGTGCCAGTAGTATAGGAGGTCAGGGCCGCGGCTACACCTTC. Amino acids: CASSIGGQGRGYTF.